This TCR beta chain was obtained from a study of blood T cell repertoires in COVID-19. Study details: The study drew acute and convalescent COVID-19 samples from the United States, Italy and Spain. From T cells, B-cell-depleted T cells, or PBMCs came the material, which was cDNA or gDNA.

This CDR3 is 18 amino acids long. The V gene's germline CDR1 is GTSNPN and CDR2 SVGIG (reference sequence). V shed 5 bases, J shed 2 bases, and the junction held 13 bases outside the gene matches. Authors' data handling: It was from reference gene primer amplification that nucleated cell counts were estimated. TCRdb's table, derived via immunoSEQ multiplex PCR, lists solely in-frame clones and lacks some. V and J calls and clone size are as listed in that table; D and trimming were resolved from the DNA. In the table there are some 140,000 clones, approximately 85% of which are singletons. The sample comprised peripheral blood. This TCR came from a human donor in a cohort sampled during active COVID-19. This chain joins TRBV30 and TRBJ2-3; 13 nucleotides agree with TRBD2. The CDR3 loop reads CAWASGTSGIRPTDTQYF. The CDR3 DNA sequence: TGTGCCTGGGCCTCCGGGACTAGCGGGATTCGTCCCACAGATACGCAGTATTTT.